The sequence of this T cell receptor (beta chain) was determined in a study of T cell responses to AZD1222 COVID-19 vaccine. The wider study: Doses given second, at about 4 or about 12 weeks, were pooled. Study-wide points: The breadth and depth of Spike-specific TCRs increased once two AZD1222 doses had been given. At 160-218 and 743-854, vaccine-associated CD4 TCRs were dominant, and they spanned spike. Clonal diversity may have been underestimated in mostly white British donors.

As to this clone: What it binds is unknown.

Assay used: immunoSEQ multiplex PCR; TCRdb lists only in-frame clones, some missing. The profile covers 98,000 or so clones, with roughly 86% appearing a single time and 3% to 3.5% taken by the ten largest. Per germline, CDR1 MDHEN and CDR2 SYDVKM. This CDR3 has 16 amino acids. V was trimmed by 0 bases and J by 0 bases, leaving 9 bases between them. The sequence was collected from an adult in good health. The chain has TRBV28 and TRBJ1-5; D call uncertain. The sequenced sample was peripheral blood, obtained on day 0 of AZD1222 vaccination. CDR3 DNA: TGTGCCAGCAGTTTATGGTCCGATTATAGCAATCAGCCCCAGCATTTT. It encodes CASSLWSDYSNQPQHF.